This passage covers 2 T cell receptor beta chains from one sample sequenced in a study of blood T cell repertoires in COVID-19. Produced via immunoSEQ multiplex PCR; TCRdb's table is partial and in-frame only. The data show fewer than 400,000 clones, roughly 90% seen once. The source material was PBMCs or T cells enriched from blood (not recorded which). These receptors were collected from a woman between 18 and 30 years old who had recovered from COVID-19.

The J gene is TRBJ1-6, the V gene TRBV6-5, with a weak D call TRBD1 (5 bases). V was trimmed by 7 bases and J by 5 bases, leaving 15 bases between them. There are 15 residues in the CDR3. Per germline, CDR1 MNHEY and CDR2 SVGAGI. CDR3 sequence: CASTPQGIDNSPLHF. For the CDR3, the DNA is TGTGCCAGCACCCCCCAGGGAATCGATAATTCACCCCTCCACTTT.

The rearrangement uses TRBV6-4 and TRBJ2-7; the D gene is possibly TRBD1 (5 bases). CDR1 MRHNA and CDR2 SNTAGT come from the germline V gene. The CDR3 runs 14 residues. Trimming shortened V by 4 bases and J by 2 bases, and 12 bases separated the two germline ends. The CDR3 is CASSVFPGPYEQYF. CDR3 sequence (DNA): TGTGCCAGCAGTGTATTCCCAGGGCCCTACGAGCAGTACTTC.